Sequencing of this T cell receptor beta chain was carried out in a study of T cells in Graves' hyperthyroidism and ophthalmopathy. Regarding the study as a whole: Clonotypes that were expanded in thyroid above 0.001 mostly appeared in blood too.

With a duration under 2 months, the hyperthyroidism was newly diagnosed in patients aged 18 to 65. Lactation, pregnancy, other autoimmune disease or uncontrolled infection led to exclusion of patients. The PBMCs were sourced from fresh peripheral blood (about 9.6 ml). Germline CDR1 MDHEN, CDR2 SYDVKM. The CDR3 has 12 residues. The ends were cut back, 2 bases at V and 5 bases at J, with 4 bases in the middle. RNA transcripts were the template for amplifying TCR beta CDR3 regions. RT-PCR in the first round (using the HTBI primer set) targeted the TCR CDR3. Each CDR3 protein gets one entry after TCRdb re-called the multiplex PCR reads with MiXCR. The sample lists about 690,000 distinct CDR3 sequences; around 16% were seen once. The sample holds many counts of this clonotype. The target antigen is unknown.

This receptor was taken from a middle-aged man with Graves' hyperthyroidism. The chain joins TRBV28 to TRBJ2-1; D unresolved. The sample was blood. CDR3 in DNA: TGTGCCAGCAGTTTAAGGAACAATGAGCAGTTCTTC. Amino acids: CASSLRNNEQFF.